The 10 T cell receptor beta chains presented below share a single source sample, sequenced in a study of T cell repertoires in cytomegalovirus infection. What these receptors recognize is not known. TCRdb analysed the reads with MiXCR anew, one entry per CDR3 protein. The sample holds fewer than 1,000,000 distinct CDR3 sequences, under 40% seen once. The sequenced sample was cultured CD8+ T cells from PBMCs, obtained from culture after CMV antigen stimulation. Receptors were obtained from a human donor in good health (CMV status not recorded). Some clones in this sample may be carry-over from other donors' samples.

This rearrangement joins TRBV2 to TRBJ1-2, with D perhaps TRBD1 (5 bases). Germline lookup yields CDR1 SNHLY and CDR2 FYNNEI. Trimming pared 0 bases from V and 5 bases from J, leaving 13 bases between. This CDR3 is 15 amino acids long. The CDR3 reads CASSEAPGGTYGYTF. In DNA, the CDR3 is TGTGCCAGCAGTGAAGCGCCGGGGGGGACTTATGGCTACACCTTC. The full variable domain, in which reference TRBV2 and TRBJ1-2 provide the parts outside the CDR3, is EPEVTQTPSHQVTQMGQEVILRCVPISNHLYFYWYRQILGQKVEFLVSFYNNEISEKSEIFDDQFSVERPDGSNFTLKIRSTKLEDSAMYFCASSEAPGGTYGYTFGSGTRLTVV.

DNA for the CDR3: TGTGCCAGCAGTTACGGGACAAGGGGGGGCAATGAGCAGTTCTTC. Protein: CASSYGTRGGNEQFF. V and J are TRBV6-2 or TRBV6-3 and TRBJ2-1, with D perhaps matching TRBD2 (7 bases). This CDR3 contains 15 residues. CDR1 is MNHEY, CDR2 SVGEGT, per germline. V lost 2 bases and J lost 6, with 14 bases in between.

The V call is TRBV7-9, the J call TRBJ2-7, with TRBD2 as a possible D gene (6 bases). The CDR3 loop spans 13 amino acids. Germline loops: CDR1 SEHNR, CDR2 FQNEAQ (reference sequence). V gave up 5 bases and J gave up 5 bases, with 13 bases separating them. The CDR3 region is CASSARRADEQYF. The DNA of the CDR3 is TGTGCCAGCAGCGCCCGGAGGGCCGACGAGCAGTACTTC.

This clonotype was seen more than once but under ten times. J is TRBJ2-7 and V is TRBV20-1; 7 bases agree with TRBD1. J was trimmed by 1 base and V by 1 base; bases with no gene match: 10. This CDR3 is 16 amino acids long. CDR1 is DFQATT and CDR2 is SNEGSKA in the germline V gene (reference sequence). This CDR3 reads CSARALGRGSSYEQYF. The CDR3 bases are TGCAGTGCTAGAGCTCTAGGCAGGGGGAGTTCCTACGAGCAGTACTTC.

This chain links TRBV5-1 with TRBJ2-7, with 9 bases fitting TRBD2. This CDR3 contains 20 residues. V trimming: 4 bases; J trimming: 0 bases; junction bases outside the gene matches: 20. CDR1 SGHRS and CDR2 YFSETQ come from the germline V gene. The DNA of the CDR3 is TGCGCCAGCAGCCTTGCCATCCCCATGGTAGCGGGGGCGAGCTCCTACGAGCAGTACTTC. Translating gives CASSLAIPMVAGASSYEQYF.

The chain employs TRBV5-5 and TRBJ1-2; maybe TRBD1 (6 bases). Germline V gives CDR1 SGHKS, CDR2 YYEKEE (reference sequence). Trimming stripped 3 bases from V and 13 bases from J, with 22 bases between. This CDR3 is built from 14 residues. The CDR3 DNA sequence: TGTGCCAGCAGCTGGCCGGGACACGGAATGGATGGCACCTTC. It is translated as CASSWPGHGMDGTF.

In this sample, this clonotype turned up many times. The chain carries TRBV7-2 and TRBJ2-5, with unresolved D. The germline gives CDR1 SGHTA, CDR2 FQGNSA. V was clipped by 0 bases and J by 4 bases, with 18 bases between them. The CDR3 has 17 residues. The CDR3 DNA follows: TGTGCCAGCAGCTTAGCCCGCTGGCGTCCAGATGGAGAGACCCAGTACTTC. It encodes CASSLARWRPDGETQYF.

This chain joins TRBV6-1 and TRBJ2-3; 12 positions match TRBD1. Germline CDR1 MNHNS, CDR2 SASEGT. The junction had 3 bases not matched to a gene; V was cut back by 3 bases and J by 2 bases. CDR3 size: 16 residues. This chain's CDR3 is CASSDGTGGPTDTQYF. CDR3 bases: TGTGCCAGCAGTGACGGGACAGGGGGCCCCACAGATACGCAGTATTTT.

The chain couples TRBV11-2 to TRBJ1-2; 9 nucleotides line up with TRBD1. V shed 3 bases and J 7 bases; nucleotides not matched to a gene: 15. From germline, CDR1 is SGHAT and CDR2 FQNNGV. This CDR3 is 17 amino acids long. The CDR3 coding sequence is TGTGCCAGCAGCTTCCTCTACGAAACCGGGACAGGGAGTGGCTACACCTTC. It specifies CASSFLYETGTGSGYTF.

This clonotype was observed at least ten times. This sequence joins TRBV12-3 or TRBV12-4 and TRBJ2-2; D uncertain. The CDR3 contains 12 residues. Trimming took off 6 bases at V and 3 bases at J, with 5 bases between the two ends. CDR3 DNA sequence: TGTGCCAGCAGCCCCTACACCGGGGAGCTGTTTTTT. It specifies CASSPYTGELFF.